This T cell receptor beta chain was identified during a study of T-cell memory formation after mild COVID-19 (dated by TCRdb to the early 2020s). Regarding the research as a whole: Most TCR sequence clusters were specific to one of the two donors. The cohort was made up of two young adult volunteers, one female and one male, who were previously healthy. In a couple of donors, T-cell clones that expanded and contracted after mild COVID-19 were tracked by sequencing TCRalpha and TCRbeta repertoires over time.

Study-level results and caveats: Contracting CD4+ clones were located mainly in the CM and EM memory subsets, whereas CD8+ clones were found to be enriched in EMRA. Clones contracting from day 15 to 85 had balanced CD4/CD8 phenotypes, while a second wave expanding from day 15 to 37 was biased towards CD4+. Only a couple of mild cases were covered by the study, and larger cohorts that include severe cases with pre-infection samples were considered necessary. SARS-CoV-2 specificity was not confirmed for the second-wave clones peaking on day 37. Some responding clones were found in pre-infection memory, which suggests that pre-existing cross-reactive memory T cells took part in the SARS-CoV-2 response.

For sequencing, an Illumina NovaSeq 6000 was employed. Using 5'RACE with constant-segment primers, TCRalpha and TCRbeta cDNA libraries were constructed, with sample barcodes and unique molecular identifiers added in the process. RNA was extracted from every sample with Trizol reagent. Amplification of the libraries took two PCR steps, and the second step added a second sample barcode plus Illumina TruSeq adapters. Sequencing of libraries was performed on an Illumina NovaSeq with 2 x 150 bp paired-end reads. Regarding the original processing steps: Demultiplexing of reads and collapsing into UMI-guided consensus sequences were performed with migec v1.2.7. With mixcr v2.1.11, UMI consensuses were aligned to TRA and TRB V and J templates and assembled into clonotypes. Expanded or contracted clonotypes were those called significant by both edgeR and NoisET, with noise models trained on biological replicates. For edgeR calls, a false discovery rate-adjusted p below 0.01 and a log2 fold-change threshold of 1 were applied. As an exploratory analysis of dynamics, max-normalized trajectories of the 1000 most abundant clonotypes were examined by PCA with hierarchical clustering. Separately sequenced CD4+ and CD8+ repertoires were used to assign a CD4 or CD8 phenotype to each responding clone. TCRdb reran the public reads through fastp at Q25 and MiXCR, keeping productive beta chains. Identical CDR3 protein sequences are pooled into one entry, listed with their most common genes and DNA. These V and J calls derive from TCRdb rather than the authors' analysis. The sample table records some 15,000 distinct CDR3 sequences; roughly 19% of these occur just once. The biggest ten clones account for more than 40% of the sample.

At least ten counts were recorded for this clonotype. Its antigen specificity is not known. No qualities accompany the bases; no much larger clone lies one base away. Ficoll-Paque density gradient centrifugation was the method used to isolate PBMCs. The sample comprised PBMCs or a T cell subset sorted from them (not recorded which). This sequence originates from an adult woman who had mild COVID-19 (a few samples of this study predate the infection). The sample titles of this study are shuffled in the database, so cell type and time point are left out; the donor was told from shared clones.

The CDR3 here reads CASSFSDRTYEQYF. The nucleotides read TGTGCCAGCAGCTTTTCGGACAGAACCTACGAGCAGTACTTC. The rearranged segments are TRBV7-6 and TRBJ2-7; the best D guess is TRBD1, with 6 bases matching. Via the germline V gene, CDR1 is SGHVS and CDR2 FNYEAQ. Its CDR3 holds 14 amino acids, cysteine through phenylalanine. Only the CDR3 region is kept as DNA, spanning 42 bases read in frame from base 1. V loses 3 bases, J loses 2 bases, and the germline ends lie 11 bases apart.